This TCR beta chain emerged from a study of radiotherapy plus CTLA-4 blockade in lung cancer. Study overall: Among all patients, approximately 17% showed objective responses, while roughly 28% had disease control.

The method was immunoSEQ multiplex PCR; TCRdb's version includes in-frame clones alone and lacks a portion of them. The sample holds around 100,000 clones; 70% to 85% are singletons and the top ten take about 3.3%. This CDR3 is built from 16 residues. V was pared by 7 bases and J by 5 bases, with 14 bases of the junction left unmatched. Germline assignment: CDR1 SGHRS and CDR2 YFSETQ. This clonotype was sampled from a human donor with non-small cell lung cancer that progressed on radiotherapy plus ipilimumab. Some clones in this sample may be carry-over from other donors' samples. The chain recombines TRBV5-1 with TRBJ2-3, with TRBD2 identical over 9 bases. The sequencing used peripheral blood, collected from a patient treated with radiotherapy plus ipilimumab. The CDR3 DNA sequence: TGCGCCAGCGCCGAGAGAATAGCGGGGGCCGGAGATACGCAGTATTTT. Translation gives CASAERIAGAGDTQYF.